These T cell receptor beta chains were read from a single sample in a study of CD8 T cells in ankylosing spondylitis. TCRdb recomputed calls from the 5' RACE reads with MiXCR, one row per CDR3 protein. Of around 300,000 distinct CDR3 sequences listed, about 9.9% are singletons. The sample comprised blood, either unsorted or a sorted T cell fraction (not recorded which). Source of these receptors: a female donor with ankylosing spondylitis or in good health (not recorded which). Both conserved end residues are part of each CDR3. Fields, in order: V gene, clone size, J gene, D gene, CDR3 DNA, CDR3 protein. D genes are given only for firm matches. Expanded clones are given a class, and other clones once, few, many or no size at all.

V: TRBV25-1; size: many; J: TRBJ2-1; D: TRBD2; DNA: TGTGCCAGCAGTGCTAGTCAGAGGCTAGCGGGAGTAAATGAGCAGTTCTTC; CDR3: CASSASQRLAGVNEQFF
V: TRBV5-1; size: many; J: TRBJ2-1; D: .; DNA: TGCGCCAGCAGCTCAGGGAACAATGAGCAGTTCTTC; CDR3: CASSSGNNEQFF
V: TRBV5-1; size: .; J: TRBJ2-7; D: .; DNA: TGCGCCAGCAGCTTGGAGGGACTCCGACCAGGAGAGCAGTACTTC; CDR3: CASSLEGLRPGEQYF
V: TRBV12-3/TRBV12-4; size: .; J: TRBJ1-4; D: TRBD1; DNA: TGTGCCAGCAGTTTCGACAGGGGGAGGGAAAAACTGTTTTTT; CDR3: CASSFDRGREKLFF
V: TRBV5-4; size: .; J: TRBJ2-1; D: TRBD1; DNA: TGTGCCAGCAGCTCTAAGACAGGGGGCAACTATGAGCAGTTCTTC; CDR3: CASSSKTGGNYEQFF
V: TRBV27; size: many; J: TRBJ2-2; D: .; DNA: TGTGCCAGCAGCCCATCCGGTCCCGGGGAGCTGTTTTTT; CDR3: CASSPSGPGELFF
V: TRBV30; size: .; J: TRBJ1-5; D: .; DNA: TGTGCCTGGAGTTCCGTGTTTGTAGGTCAGCCCCAGCATTTT; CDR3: CAWSSVFVGQPQHF
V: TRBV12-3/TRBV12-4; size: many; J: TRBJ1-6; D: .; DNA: TGTGCCAGCAGTTTAGAGGGGACGGCACCCCTCCACTTT; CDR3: CASSLEGTAPLHF
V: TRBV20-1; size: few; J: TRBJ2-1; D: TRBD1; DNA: TGCAGTGCTAGGAAGGACAGGGAGCCCCCGAGCTCCTACAATGAGCAGTTCTTC; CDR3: CSARKDREPPSSYNEQFF
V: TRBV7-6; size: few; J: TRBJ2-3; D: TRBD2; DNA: TGTGCCAGCAGCTTCAGCGGGGGGGGGTCAGATACGCAGTATTTT; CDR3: CASSFSGGGSDTQYF
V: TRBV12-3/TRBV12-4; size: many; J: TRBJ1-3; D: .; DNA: TGTGCCAGCAGTTTGGGGGACCTCTCTGGAAACACCATATATTTT; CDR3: CASSLGDLSGNTIYF
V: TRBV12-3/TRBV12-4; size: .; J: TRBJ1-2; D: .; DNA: TGTGCCAGCAGTTTTTCGGCCGATTCGGGTGGCTACACCTTC; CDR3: CASSFSADSGGYTF
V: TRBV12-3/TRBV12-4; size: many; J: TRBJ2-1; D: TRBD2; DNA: TGTGCCAGCAGGACCGGGACTAGCAGCTACAATGAGCAGTTCTTC; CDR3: CASRTGTSSYNEQFF
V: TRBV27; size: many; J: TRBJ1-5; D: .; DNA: TGTGCCAGCGGATTTAATCAGCCCCAGCATTTT; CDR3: CASGFNQPQHF
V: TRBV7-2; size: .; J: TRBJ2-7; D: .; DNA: TGTGCCAGCAGCTTAGACTCTGGCAGTCTCTACGAGCAGTACTTC; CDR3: CASSLDSGSLYEQYF
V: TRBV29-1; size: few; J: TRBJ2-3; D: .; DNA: TGCAGCGTTGAAGGGAGGGGGAGGCCAGATACGCAGTATTTT; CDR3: CSVEGRGRPDTQYF
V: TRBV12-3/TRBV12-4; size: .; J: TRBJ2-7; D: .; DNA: TGTGCCAGCAGTTTTTCCGGGATCCCCTACGAGCAGTACTTC; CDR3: CASSFSGIPYEQYF
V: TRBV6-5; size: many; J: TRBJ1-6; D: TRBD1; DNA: TGTGCCAGCAGTTACCGACAGGGGTTGGGGAATTCACCCCTCCACTTT; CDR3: CASSYRQGLGNSPLHF
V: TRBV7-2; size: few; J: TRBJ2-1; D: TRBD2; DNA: TGTGCCAGCAGCTTAAGAGCCGGGACTAGCGGGTACAATGAGCAGTTCTTC; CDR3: CASSLRAGTSGYNEQFF
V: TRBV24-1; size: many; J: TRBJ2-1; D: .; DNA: TGTGCCACCAGTGATCCCGCTTTTGAGCAGTTCTTC; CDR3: CATSDPAFEQFF
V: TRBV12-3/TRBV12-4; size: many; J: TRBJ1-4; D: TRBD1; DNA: TGTGCCAGCAGTTCTACAGGGGCTAATGAAAAACTGTTTTTT; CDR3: CASSSTGANEKLFF
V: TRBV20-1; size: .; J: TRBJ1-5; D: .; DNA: TGCAGTGCTAGAGCTTTGACAGAAAGCTATCAGCCCCAGCATTTT; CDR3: CSARALTESYQPQHF
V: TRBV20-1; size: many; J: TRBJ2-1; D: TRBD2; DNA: TGCAGTGCTAGGGGGGGTGGCGGGAGATGGAATGAGCAGTTCTTC; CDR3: CSARGGGGRWNEQFF
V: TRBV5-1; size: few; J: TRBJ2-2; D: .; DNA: TGCGCCAGCAGCTTGGCCGGCAGAATTAACACCGGGGAGCTGTTTTTT; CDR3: CASSLAGRINTGELFF
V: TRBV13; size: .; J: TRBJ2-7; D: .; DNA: TGTGCCAGCAGTCCAGGGTCAGGTTCCCCCTACGAGCAGTACTTC; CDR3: CASSPGSGSPYEQYF
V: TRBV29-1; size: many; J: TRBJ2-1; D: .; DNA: TGCAGCGTTACTACGACCGCTCCTAACTCCTACAATGAGCAGTTCTTC; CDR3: CSVTTTAPNSYNEQFF
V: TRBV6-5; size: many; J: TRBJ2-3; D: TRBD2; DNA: TGTGCCAGCAGTTACTCGAGGACAAGCGGGGGTAATACGCAGTATTTT; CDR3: CASSYSRTSGGNTQYF
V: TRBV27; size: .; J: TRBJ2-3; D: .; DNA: TGTGCCAGCAGTTTATCGAGGTTAGATACGCAGTATTTT; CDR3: CASSLSRLDTQYF
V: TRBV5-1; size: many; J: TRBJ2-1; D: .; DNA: TGCGCCAGCAGCTTGTTCGAGGGCCACTCCTACAATGAGCAGTTCTTC; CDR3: CASSLFEGHSYNEQFF
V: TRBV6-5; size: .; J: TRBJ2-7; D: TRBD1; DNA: TGTGCCAGCAGTTCCCCTACTCGGACAGGGGTCTCCTACGAGCAGTACTTC; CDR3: CASSSPTRTGVSYEQYF
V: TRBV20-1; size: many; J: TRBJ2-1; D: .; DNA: TGCAGTGCTCTAGTCGTGCGGGCTGAGCAGTTCTTC; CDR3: CSALVVRAEQFF
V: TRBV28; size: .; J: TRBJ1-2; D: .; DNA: TGTGCCAGCAGTTCAAGCCCTGGCTACACCTTC; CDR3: CASSSSPGYTF
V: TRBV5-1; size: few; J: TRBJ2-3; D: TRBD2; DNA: TGCGCCAGCAGCCAGCGGACTAGCGGGAGAGGGTTCGGCACAGATACGCAGTATTTT; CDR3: CASSQRTSGRGFGTDTQYF